This paragraph covers one TCR beta chain sequence. MiXCR was run by TCRdb on the RT-PCR reads, yielding one entry per CDR3 protein. The sample carries roughly 200,000 distinct CDR3 sequences, more than 35% recorded once. These data come from a study of patients and donors after allogeneic stem cell transplantation. CDR3 length: 14 residues. Germline V gene lookup returns CDR1 ENHRY and CDR2 SYGVKD. Trimming pared 7 bases from V and 9 bases from J, leaving 16 bases between. The origin of this receptor is a human donor who was either an allogeneic HSCT recipient or a stem cell or donor lymphocyte infusion donor (not recorded which). It is not recorded whose cells these are; they may come from a transplant donor. Sequenced: blood, either unsorted or a sorted T cell fraction (not recorded which). The rearrangement joins TRBV10-3 to TRBJ1-6; TRBD1 is a possible D gene (5 bases). This CDR3 is CAIKGLGSSSPLHF. The CDR3 region has the DNA TGTGCCATCAAGGGGTTGGGCAGCTCTTCACCCCTCCACTTT.